The rows below give T cell receptor beta chains drawn from one sample of a study of CD8 T cells in ankylosing spondylitis. One entry per CDR3 protein, called by TCRdb with MiXCR from the 5' RACE reads. The repertoire holds fewer than 130,000 distinct CDR3 sequences, with around 24% as singletons. The sample taken for sequencing was synovial fluid, either unsorted or a sorted T cell fraction (not recorded which). The receptors stem from a male donor with ankylosing spondylitis. CDR3s leave out the opening cysteine and the closing phenylalanine or tryptophan.

ASSSRTGPDGYT | TRBJ1-2 | TRBV7-8
ASSDRMDMNTEAF | TRBJ1-1 | TRBV18
ASSETGTSTDTQY | TRBJ2-3 | TRBV6-1
ASSYRRNQPQH | TRBJ1-5 | TRBV7-8
ASTFGLAGVSDTQY | TRBJ2-3 | TRBV9
ASSEVVANYGYT | TRBJ1-2 | TRBV6-1
ASGEVGTGSSNQPQH | TRBJ1-5 | TRBV27
ASSEATGTQETQY | TRBJ2-5 | TRBV6-1
ASSLVVGGEQY | TRBJ2-7 | TRBV7-2
ASSYKDRNQPQH | TRBJ1-5 | TRBV6-5
SAWPSGYNEQF | TRBJ2-1 | TRBV20-1
ATLDRADYGYT | TRBJ1-2 | TRBV28
ASSQADSGETQY | TRBJ2-5 | TRBV4-2
ATSDPGRGSTDTQY | TRBJ2-3 | TRBV24-1
ASTLGTGNEQF | TRBJ2-1 | TRBV5-1
AWSRDGGSGEKLF | TRBJ1-4 | TRBV30
ASSSTLSSYNEQF | TRBJ2-1 | TRBV7-9
SARDTVNTEAF | TRBJ1-1 | TRBV20-1
ASSLTRVSTDTQY | TRBJ2-3 | TRBV7-9
ASSSLTRYIAGGPLEQY | TRBJ2-7 | TRBV13
ASSESRAIYGYT | TRBJ1-2 | TRBV25-1
ASSQSRGMNTEAF | TRBJ1-1 | TRBV11-2
ASSSGPRGTQY | TRBJ2-3 | TRBV28
ASRIAGSSYEQY | TRBJ2-7 | TRBV28
SAILGGGTEAF | TRBJ1-1 | TRBV20-1
ASSFRVSGLNEQF | TRBJ2-1 | TRBV28
AISGTGQEQY | TRBJ2-7 | TRBV10-3
SASSPLGTASGNTIY | TRBJ1-3 | TRBV20-1
ASSLDTYGYT | TRBJ1-2 | TRBV5-1
ASSDRSPSFNLPQH | TRBJ1-5 | TRBV6-1
ASSLGAFTDTQY | TRBJ2-3 | TRBV28
SAGQGGYGYT | TRBJ1-2 | TRBV20-1
ASRLSQGYQETQY | TRBJ2-5 | TRBV7-9
ASSLIGSPNEQF | TRBJ2-1 | TRBV5-1
ASSLGAGLGPLH | TRBJ1-6 | TRBV7-9